One and the same sample provided the 19 T cell receptor beta chains below, sequenced in a study of T cells in Graves' hyperthyroidism and ophthalmopathy. Amplification yielded TCR beta CDR3 regions, with RNA transcripts as the source. Primed by the HTBI set, a first-round RT-PCR was run on the TCR CDR3. TCRdb re-analysed the multiplex PCR reads in MiXCR, keeping a single row per CDR3 protein. The sample contains approximately 560,000 distinct CDR3 sequences, 15% to 18% of which appear only once. The material sequenced was blood. Receptor source: a young woman with Graves' hyperthyroidism.

The sample holds a few counts of this clonotype. The chain couples TRBV20-1 to TRBJ2-5; D is possibly TRBD1 (5 bases). Trimming stripped 4 bases from V and 0 bases from J, with 12 bases between. Germline CDR1 DFQATT, CDR2 SNEGSKA (reference sequence). This CDR3 spans 14 amino acids. DNA for the CDR3: TGCAGTGCTACCCAGGACACGTACCAAGAGACCCAGTACTTC. Its translation: CSATQDTYQETQYF.

This clonotype was counted a few times. The chain employs TRBV5-1 and TRBJ1-1; no clear D gene. From germline, CDR1 is SGHRS and CDR2 YFSETQ. Between the trimmed V and J ends, which lost 0 bases and 10 bases, there was a span of 13 bases. The CDR3 is 13 amino acids. The CDR3: CASSLGQEDGAFF. CDR3 nucleotide sequence: TGCGCCAGCAGCTTGGGCCAGGAAGATGGAGCTTTCTTT.

Concerning this clonotype itself: A much larger clone sits a single nucleotide away, making a read error possible. V gene TRBV27 combines with J gene TRBJ2-7, with D possibly being TRBD2 (5 bases). The CDR3 spans 12 residues. V was pared by 8 bases and J by 5 bases, with 13 bases between. CDR1 is MNHEY, CDR2 SMNVEV, per germline (reference sequence). CDR3 protein: CASAFGKDEQYF. The CDR3 coding sequence is TGTGCCAGCGCCTTCGGGAAAGACGAGCAGTACTTC.

In regard to this clonotype: Given a much more abundant clone one base away, this may be a read error. V usage is TRBV12-3 or TRBV12-4 and J usage is TRBJ1-1; TRBD1 agrees at 10 bases. The CDR3 has 14 residues. The trim removed 8 bases at V and 5 bases at J, leaving 8 bases unmatched. The CDR3 sequence is CASGRQGAGTEAFF. The CDR3 DNA follows: TGTGCCAGCGGTAGACAGGGGGCGGGAACTGAAGCTTTCTTT.

This clonotype was observed at least ten times. The genes are TRBV14 and TRBJ2-7, with D perhaps TRBD2 (6 bases). The CDR3 is 15 residues long. Trimming took 0 bases from V and 0 from J, leaving 9 bases between them. Germline CDR1 reads SGHDN; CDR2 reads FVKESK. The CDR3 DNA follows: TGTGCCAGCAGCCAAGATCCGGGGGACTCCTACGAGCAGTACTTC. Translated: CASSQDPGDSYEQYF.

Ten or more counts support this clonotype. The genes are TRBV3-1 and TRBJ1-1; D is unclear. Germline lookup yields CDR1 LGHDT and CDR2 YNNKEL (reference sequence). The CDR3 consists of 15 residues. V lost 0 bases, J lost 0 bases, and 8 bases lay in between. CDR3 protein: CASSQEATVNTEAFF. The CDR3 DNA sequence: TGTGCCAGCAGCCAAGAGGCGACGGTGAACACTGAAGCTTTCTTT.

In its sample, this clonotype was seen many times. The J gene is TRBJ2-6, the V gene TRBV10-3; TRBD1 matches at 10 bases. The V gene's germline CDR1 is ENHRY and CDR2 SYGVKD. CDR3 length: 15 residues. Trimming cost V 3 bases and J 11 bases; bases outside gene matches: 7. DNA for the CDR3: TGTGCCATCAGTGACAACCGGGACAGGGGTCACGTCCTGACTTTC. It specifies CAISDNRDRGHVLTF.

V and J are TRBV5-4 and TRBJ2-1; no clear D. The CDR3 totals 13 residues. CDR1 and CDR2 from the germline V gene are SGHNT and YYREEE (reference sequence). V lost 5 bases, J lost 6 bases, and 12 bases lay in between. The CDR3 nucleotides read TGTGCCAGCAGTTCCGCCCGCAGCAATGAGCAGTTCTTC. Protein sequence: CASSSARSNEQFF.

There are many counts of this clonotype. In DNA form, the CDR3 reads TGTGCCAGCAGTTCTCCCCCCCGGACAGGGAGCGAGCAGTACTTC. Amino acids: CASSSPPRTGSEQYF. This chain joins TRBV27 and TRBJ2-7, with TRBD1 matching 8 bases. V lost 4 bases and J lost 6; bases outside the gene matches: 11. This CDR3 spans 15 amino acids. Germline lookup yields CDR1 MNHEY and CDR2 SMNVEV (reference sequence).

This clonotype was detected many times. This sequence joins TRBV30 and TRBJ2-3; the D gene is possibly TRBD2 (6 bases). V lost 4 bases and J 5 bases, leaving 13 bases between the germline ends. CDR3 length: 13 residues. Germline CDR1 and CDR2: GTSNPN and SVGIG (reference sequence). The CDR3 is CAWTGGKVDTQYF. CDR3 nucleotide sequence: TGTGCCTGGACGGGCGGGAAGGTAGATACGCAGTATTTT. Full variable domain (missing parts from reference TRBV30 and TRBJ2-3): SQTIHQWPATLVQPVGSPLSLECTVEGTSNPNLYWYRQAAGRGLQLLFYSVGIGQISSEVPQNLSASRPQDRQFILSSKKLLLSDSGFYLCAWTGGKVDTQYFGPGTRLTVL.

This clonotype came up many times. V gene TRBV11-2 combines with J gene TRBJ1-2; no firm D call. This CDR3 has 12 amino acids. Trimming removed 5 bases at V and 4 bases at J, with 8 bases between. Germline V CDR1 and CDR2: SGHAT, FQNNGV. The CDR3 DNA reads TGTGCCAGCAGCCCCGTGCCCTATGGCTACACCTTC. It encodes CASSPVPYGYTF. Drawing the rest from reference TRBV11-2 and TRBJ1-2, the complete variable domain is EAGVAQSPRYKIIEKRQSVAFWCNPISGHATLYWYQQILGQGPKLLIQFQNNGVVDDSQLPKDRFSAERLKGVDSTLKIQPAKLEDSAVYLCASSPVPYGYTFGSGTRLTVV.

This clonotype appeared many times. The rearrangement links TRBV12-3 or TRBV12-4 to TRBJ2-1; D ambiguous. Trimming cost V 4 bases and J 8 bases, with 6 bases left between them. The CDR3 covers 11 residues. CDR3 nucleotide sequence: TGTGCCAGCAGTTCCAATTATGAGCAGTTCTTC. It codes for CASSSNYEQFF.

This clonotype was counted many times. The gene calls are TRBV9 and TRBJ2-1, with 8 bases fitting TRBD1. Per germline, CDR1 SGDLS and CDR2 YYNGEE. V lost 0 bases, J lost 7 bases, and 9 bases stayed unmatched. The CDR3 extends over 16 amino acids. CDR3 nucleotide sequence: TGTGCCAGCAGCGTAGTGGGCAGGACAGGGACAAATGAGCAGTTCTTC. Translating it yields CASSVVGRTGTNEQFF.

The chain couples TRBV5-5 to TRBJ1-2; D remains ambiguous. CDR3 length: 16 amino acids. CDR1 SGHKS and CDR2 YYEKEE come from the germline V gene (reference sequence). V was shortened by 8 bases and J by 4 bases, with 24 bases between the two germline ends. CDR3 protein: CASIDTSGRFAYGYTF. The CDR3 coding sequence is TGTGCCAGTATCGATACGAGTGGGCGGTTCGCCTATGGCTACACCTTC.

The table lists this clonotype with many counts. V and J are TRBV5-5 and TRBJ1-5; D gene ambiguous. V lost 1 base and J lost 5, with 7 bases in between. The germline V gene has CDR1 SGHKS and CDR2 YYEKEE (reference sequence). The CDR3 loop spans 13 amino acids. CDR3 coding DNA: TGTGCCAGCAGCTTGATTGTGGATCAGCCCCAGCATTTT. It is translated as CASSLIVDQPQHF.

V and J are TRBV9 and TRBJ2-7, with 10 bases matching TRBD2. With 0 bases clipped from V and 5 bases from J, the junction kept 8 bases outside the gene matches. The germline gives CDR1 SGDLS, CDR2 YYNGEE. The CDR3 runs to 16 residues. As DNA, the CDR3 is TGTGCCAGCAGCGTAGGTGCTAGCGGGAGCGTGGACGAGCAGTACTTC. Translation gives CASSVGASGSVDEQYF.

The chain's CDR3 is CASSPVTGTGANTIYF. The CDR3, as DNA: TGTGCCAGCAGTCCAGTAACCGGGACAGGGGCAAACACCATATATTTT. The genes are TRBV9 and TRBJ1-3, with 10 bases identical to TRBD1. The CDR3 totals 16 residues. Germline values: CDR1 SGDLS, CDR2 YYNGEE. V lost 5 bases and J lost 6; bases outside the gene matches: 11.

This clonotype was counted many times. The chain is built from TRBV5-1 and TRBJ2-2; a possible D gene is TRBD1 (6 bases). V was shortened by 4 bases and J by 2 bases, with 12 bases between the two germline ends. CDR1 is SGHRS and CDR2 is YFSETQ in the germline V gene. The CDR3 consists of 15 residues. The CDR3 DNA sequence: TGCGCCAGCAGCAGGACAGACTTAAACACCGGGGAGCTGTTTTTT. It is translated as CASSRTDLNTGELFF.

In DNA form, the CDR3 reads TGTGCCAGTAGTATAGGAGCGGGAGGGCCGAGGGAGCAGTTCTTC. Its translation: CASSIGAGGPREQFF. The rearrangement joins TRBV19 to TRBJ2-1; 10 bases align to TRBD2. The V gene end was trimmed by 1 base and the J gene end by 10 bases; junction bases not matched to a gene: 7. The V gene's germline CDR1 is LNHDA and CDR2 SQIVND (reference sequence). This CDR3 has 15 residues.